Listed below are T cell receptor beta chains from one sample, sequenced in a study of T cell changes during pregnancy in multiple sclerosis. Sequenced by immunoSEQ multiplex PCR; TCRdb stores in-frame clones only, minus some. The sample holds 65,000 to 75,000 clones, 85% to 95% seen once. The specimen was CD8+ T cells from peripheral blood mononuclear cells, collected in the third trimester of pregnancy. Receptor source: a female donor in good health, enrolled as a control in a pregnancy study. The CDR3 runs from the conserved cysteine through the conserved F or W. A D gene is named only where the DNA matches it firmly. Size values are once, few and many counts, or a class for expanded clones, and some rows have none.

NA	14	TRBV6-1	TRBJ2-7	NA	CASSHLRGTYEQYF	TGTGCCAGCAGTCATCTCCGGGGTACCTACGAGCAGTACTTC
NA	12	TRBV7-9	TRBJ1-1	NA	CASSYRENEAFF	TGTGCCAGCAGCTACCGGGAGAATGAAGCTTTCTTT
NA	11	TRBV6-1	TRBJ2-7	NA	CAGDGDYEQYF	TGTGCAGGAGACGGTGACTACGAGCAGTACTTC
NA	14	TRBV15	TRBJ2-7	NA	CATSSSQIYYEQYF	TGTGCCACCAGCAGTAGCCAAATCTATTACGAGCAGTACTTC
NA	16	TRBV7-2	TRBJ1-2	NA	CASSLSNWVRNYGYTF	TGTGCCAGCAGCTTATCTAACTGGGTGAGGAACTATGGCTACACCTTC
NA	15	TRBV27	TRBJ2-7	once	CASSLGLQGDYEQYF	TGTGCCAGCTCCCTAGGGCTACAGGGTGACTACGAGCAGTACTTC
TRBD1	16	TRBV7-9	TRBJ2-7	NA	CASSSRTGVDLYEQYF	TGTGCCAGCAGCTCGCGGACAGGGGTGGACCTCTACGAGCAGTACTTC
TRBD2	15	TRBV9	TRBJ2-2	NA	CASSVGSGDTGELFF	TGTGCCAGCAGCGTAGGTAGCGGGGATACCGGGGAGCTGTTTTTT
NA	14	TRBV9	TRBJ2-4	once	CASSPSPAGSSEYF	TGTGCCAGCAGCCCATCCCCCGCCGGGTCAAGCGAGTACTTC
NA	13	TRBV2	TRBJ1-1	few	CASSRDTNTEAFF	TGTGCCAGCAGCCGAGACACGAACACTGAAGCTTTCTTT
NA	15	TRBV2	TRBJ1-4	NA	CANGGSGATNEKLFF	TGTGCCAACGGGGGTTCGGGAGCAACTAATGAAAAACTGTTTTTT
NA	14	TRBV6-5	TRBJ1-2	NA	CASSYGPANYGYTF	TGTGCCAGCAGTTACGGTCCGGCTAACTATGGCTACACCTTC
TRBD1	13	TRBV5-6	TRBJ1-2	NA	CASLQGTEYGYTF	TGTGCCAGCTTACAAGGGACAGAGTATGGCTACACCTTC
TRBD1	14	TRBV9	TRBJ1-2	NA	CASSVEDRGLFSTF	TGTGCCAGCAGCGTAGAGGACAGGGGCCTTTTTTCCACCTTC
NA	14	TRBV7-6	TRBJ2-3	NA	CASSLATGGDTQYF	TGTGCCAGCAGCTTAGCGACCGGGGGAGATACGCAGTATTTT
TRBD2	12	TRBV27	TRBJ2-7	NA	CASRGLHYEQYF	TGTGCCAGCAGGGGACTACACTACGAGCAGTACTTC
NA	15	TRBV6-5	TRBJ2-7	NA	CASSPSSYTSYEQYF	TGTGCCAGCAGCCCCTCGTCGTATACATCCTACGAGCAGTACTTC
NA	15	TRBV4-2	TRBJ1-1	NA	CASSQADQRQTEAFF	TGTGCCAGCAGCCAAGCCGACCAGAGACAAACTGAAGCTTTCTTT
TRBD1	17	TRBV10-3	TRBJ1-2	NA	CAISDQDRGGVNYGYTF	TGTGCCATCAGTGATCAGGACAGGGGGGGGGTTAACTATGGCTACACCTTC
NA	15	TRBV4-2	TRBJ2-7	NA	CASSQDPTGSYEQYF	TGTGCCAGCAGCCAAGATCCGACAGGCTCCTACGAGCAGTACTTC
TRBD1	15	TRBV27	TRBJ1-1	NA	CASSLSTGAGTEAFF	TGTGCCAGCAGTTTATCGACAGGGGCGGGCACTGAAGCTTTCTTT
NA	14	TRBV7-9	TRBJ1-5	NA	CASSLGRGYQPQHF	TGTGCCAGCAGCTTAGGCCGGGGTTATCAGCCCCAGCATTTT
NA	14	TRBV4-2	TRBJ2-7	NA	CASSHQGEDYEQYF	TGTGCCAGCAGCCATCAGGGGGAGGACTACGAGCAGTACTTC
NA	14	TRBV4-3	TRBJ2-7	NA	CASSQGAGPYEQYF	TGCGCCAGCAGCCAAGGGGCCGGCCCCTACGAGCAGTACTTC